The next 8 T cell receptor beta chains were all read from a single sample in a study of blood T cell repertoires in COVID-19. Some clones are missing from TCRdb's copy, which holds only in-frame ones; the method was immunoSEQ multiplex PCR. The profile covers 140,000 to 150,000 clones, with over 65% appearing a single time and around 6% taken by the ten largest. The sample was PBMCs or T cells enriched from blood (not recorded which). The receptors shown here come from a woman between 50 and 59 years old who had recovered from COVID-19.

This clone was recorded only once. The chain carries TRBV24-1 and TRBJ2-3; 7 bases align to TRBD1. The CDR3 spans 17 residues. Germline loops: CDR1 KGHDR, CDR2 SFDVKD. The J segment lost 0 bases and the V segment lost 4 bases, leaving 9 bases of the junction unmatched. CDR3 loop: CATSETGIYQSTDTQYF. The CDR3 DNA follows: TGTGCCACCAGTGAGACAGGGATTTACCAGAGCACAGATACGCAGTATTTT.

A note on this clone: The sample contains more than one DNA sequence encoding this CDR3. The chain carries TRBV5-1 and TRBJ1-1; possibly TRBD1 for D (5 bases). V dropped 1 base and J dropped 1 base, with 8 bases sitting between them. This CDR3 comprises 14 residues. Germline assignment: CDR1 SGHRS and CDR2 YFSETQ. The CDR3 sequence is CASSLTGANTEAFF. The CDR3 DNA sequence: TGCGCCAGCAGCTTGACAGGAGCGAACACTGAAGCTTTCTTT.

The chain joins TRBV9 to TRBJ1-2; D is perhaps TRBD1 (5 bases). Trimming took 4 bases from V and 5 from J, leaving 18 bases between them. Germline assignment: CDR1 SGDLS and CDR2 YYNGEE. This CDR3 is 15 amino acids long. The chain's CDR3 is CASSPLAGGDYGYTF. The CDR3 nucleotides are TGTGCCAGCAGCCCACTTGCCGGAGGGGATTATGGCTACACCTTC.

V is TRBV5-1 and J is TRBJ1-6, with D perhaps TRBD1 (6 bases). The V gene lost 4 bases and the J gene lost 5 bases, with 22 bases spanning the gap. Looked up from germline, CDR1 is SGHRS and CDR2 is YFSETQ. The CDR3 loop spans 18 amino acids. CDR3 in amino acids: CASSITGTQGVDNSPLHF. The DNA for the CDR3 is TGCGCCAGCAGCATCACCGGGACACAAGGCGTGGATAATTCACCCCTCCACTTT.

The chain carries TRBV2 and TRBJ1-3; 7 bases are a match to TRBD1. The CDR3 has 14 amino acids. The trim removed 5 bases at V and 4 bases at J, leaving 5 bases unmatched. Germline V gene lookup returns CDR1 SNHLY and CDR2 FYNNEI. CDR3 sequence reads: CASSSDRLGNTIYF. Here the CDR3 DNA reads TGTGCCAGCAGTTCGGACAGGCTGGGAAACACCATATATTTT.

The chain uses TRBV15 and TRBJ1-1; 7 nucleotides match TRBD1. Germline CDR1 reads LNHNV; CDR2 reads YYDKDF (reference sequence). The CDR3 has 16 amino acids. The V and J ends lost 2 bases and 5 bases, in that order; junction bases with no gene match: 11. The DNA of the CDR3 is TGTGCCACCAGCAGACTAAGGGACAGCCCGGGGACTGAAGCTTTCTTT. This sequence encodes CATSRLRDSPGTEAFF.

The gene calls are TRBV27 and TRBJ1-4; 7 nucleotides line up with TRBD1. This CDR3 is 14 amino acids long. After removal of 3 bases from V and 4 bases from J, the junction contained 2 bases not matched to a gene. Germline lookup yields CDR1 MNHEY and CDR2 SMNVEV (reference sequence). CDR3 region: CASSFYRGNEKLFF. CDR3 nucleotide sequence: TGTGCCAGCAGTTTTTACAGGGGTAATGAAAAACTGTTTTTT.

The rearrangement joins TRBV15 to TRBJ1-5; D remains ambiguous. This CDR3 has 16 residues. The germline gives CDR1 LNHNV, CDR2 YYDKDF (reference sequence). The V gene lost 0 bases and the J gene lost 2 bases, with 11 bases spanning the gap. CDR3 DNA sequence: TGTGCCACCAGCAGAGATCCTTCAGTCGGCAATCAGCCCCAGCATTTT. It specifies CATSRDPSVGNQPQHF. Using reference TRBV15 and TRBJ1-5 for the parts outside the CDR3, the full variable domain is DAMVIQNPRYQVTQFGKPVTLSCSQTLNHNVMYWYQQKSSQAPKLLFHYYDKDFNNEADTPDNFQSRRPNTSFCFLDIRSPGLGDTAMYLCATSRDPSVGNQPQHFGDGTRLSIL.